Included here is one T cell receptor (beta chain) sequence, with context. The record originates from a study of CD8 T cells in Susac syndrome. Sequencing targeted TCR beta in blood CD8+ and CD4+ T cells. Matched for age and sex, the controls were healthy donors. TEMRA cells were enriched by FACS, while CD8+ and CD4+ T cells were obtained through a negative isolation that was performed magnetically. Random hexamers were used to reverse transcribe an amount of about 0.5 to 1 ug RNA. An immunoSEQ multiplex PCR amplified TCR beta CDR3 over 54 Vbeta and 13 Jbeta. TCRdb re-called the immunoSEQ multiplex PCR reads with MiXCR, one entry per CDR3 protein. In the table there are about 150,000 distinct CDR3 sequences, approximately 94% of which are singletons. The V gene's germline CDR1 is LNHDA and CDR2 SQIVND (reference sequence). The CDR3 is 14 residues long. V was pared by 6 bases and J by 0 bases, with 12 bases between.

Sequencing was carried out using CD4+ T cells from PBMCs. The clonotype originates from a human donor in good health. V gene TRBV19 combines with J gene TRBJ2-7; maybe TRBD1 (6 bases). In DNA form, the CDR3 reads TGTGCCAGTAGCAACACAGGGATCTCCTACGAGCAGTACTTC. Encoded protein: CASSNTGISYEQYF.